The source of this T cell receptor beta chain is a study of blood T cells in healthy people across ages. A second roughly 7 to 11 cycle PCR used barcoded and J-beta primers. A template-switch adaptor that had 12 random nucleotides put a tag on each cDNA molecule. A single record per CDR3 protein comes from TCRdb applying MiXCR to the 5' RACE reads. This repertoire shows 1.5 million to 2 million distinct CDR3 sequences, roughly 30% found once; its top ten account for over 7%. This CDR3 region has 15 residues. Deletions cut 0 bases from V and 0 bases from J, with 10 bases between. Germline values: CDR1 SGHRS, CDR2 YFSETQ. For this clonotype: Its target is unknown.

Whole-study results and caveats: The study regarded diversity estimates from one million T cells as underestimates. Observed TCR beta diversity showed a strong correlation with the percentage of naive T cells as measured by flow cytometry.

The sequencing sample was made of blood. This clonotype was sampled from a woman under 40 in good health. The J gene is TRBJ2-7, the V gene TRBV5-1; tentative D call: TRBD1 (5 bases). The CDR3 sequence is CASSLENRLSYEQYF. The CDR3 DNA sequence: TGCGCCAGCAGCTTGGAAAACAGGCTCTCCTACGAGCAGTACTTC.